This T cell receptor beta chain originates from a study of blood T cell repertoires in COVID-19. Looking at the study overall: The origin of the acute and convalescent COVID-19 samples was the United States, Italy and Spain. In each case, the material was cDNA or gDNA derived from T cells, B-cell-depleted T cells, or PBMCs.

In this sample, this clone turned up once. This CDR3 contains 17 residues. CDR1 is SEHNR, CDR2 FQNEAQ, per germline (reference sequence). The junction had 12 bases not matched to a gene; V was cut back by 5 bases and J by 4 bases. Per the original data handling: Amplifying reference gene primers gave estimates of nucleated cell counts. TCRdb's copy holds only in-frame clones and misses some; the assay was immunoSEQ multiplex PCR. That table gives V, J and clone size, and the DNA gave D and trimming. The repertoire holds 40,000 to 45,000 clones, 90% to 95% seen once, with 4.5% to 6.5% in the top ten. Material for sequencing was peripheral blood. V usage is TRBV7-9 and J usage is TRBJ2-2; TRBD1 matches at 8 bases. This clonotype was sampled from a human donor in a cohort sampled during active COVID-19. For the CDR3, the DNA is TGTGCCAGCAGCCCTAGGAACAGGGGGTCGGGCACCGGGGAGCTGTTTTTT. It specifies CASSPRNRGSGTGELFF.